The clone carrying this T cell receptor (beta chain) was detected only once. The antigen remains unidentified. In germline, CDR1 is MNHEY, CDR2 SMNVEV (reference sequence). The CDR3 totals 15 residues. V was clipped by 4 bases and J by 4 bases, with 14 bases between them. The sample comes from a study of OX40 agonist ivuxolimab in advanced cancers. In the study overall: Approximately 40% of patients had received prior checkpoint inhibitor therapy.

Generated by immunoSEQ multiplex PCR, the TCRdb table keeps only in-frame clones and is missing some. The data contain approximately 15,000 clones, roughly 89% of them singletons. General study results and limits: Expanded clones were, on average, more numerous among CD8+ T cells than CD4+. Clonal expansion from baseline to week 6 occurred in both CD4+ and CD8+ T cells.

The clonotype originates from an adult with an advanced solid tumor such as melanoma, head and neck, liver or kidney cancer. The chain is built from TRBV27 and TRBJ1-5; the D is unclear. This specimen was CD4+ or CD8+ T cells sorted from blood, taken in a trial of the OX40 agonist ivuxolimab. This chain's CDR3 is CASSSGGEINQPQHF. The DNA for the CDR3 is TGTGCCAGCAGTTCCGGCGGGGAGATAAATCAGCCCCAGCATTTT.